This T cell receptor (beta chain) appears in the sequencing data of a study of shared clonotypes between healthy human individuals. The V and J ends lost 4 bases and 3 bases, in that order; junction bases with no gene match: 21. Germline lookup yields CDR1 SEHNR and CDR2 FQNEAQ (reference sequence). The CDR3 is 19 residues long. TCRdb's table, derived via immunoSEQ multiplex PCR, lists solely in-frame clones and lacks some. The table records millions of clones, approximately 90% of them present only once. V is TRBV7-9 and J is TRBJ2-7; 7 bases are a match to TRBD1. This TCR was sampled from a man between 18 and 35 years old in good health. The sample consisted of naive CD4+ T cells sorted from blood. As to subset: CD45RA+ positively selected. CDR3 bases: TGTGCCAGCAGCTCGTTAACCGGCGAGATGACAGGGCCTTTCTACGAGCAGTACTTC. It codes for CASSSLTGEMTGPFYEQYF. Supplemented by reference TRBV7-9 and TRBJ2-7, the full variable domain reads DTGVSQNPRHKITKRGQNVTFRCDPISEHNRLYWYRQTLGQGPEFLTYFQNEAQLEKSRLLSDRFSAERPKGSFSTLEIQRTEQGDSAMYLCASSSLTGEMTGPFYEQYFGPGTRLTVT.